The rows below give T cell receptor beta chains drawn from one sample of a study of blood T cells in healthy people across ages. TCRdb re-called the 5' RACE reads with MiXCR, one entry per CDR3 protein. This sample yields around 1,900,000 distinct CDR3 sequences, of which more than 35% are seen a single time; roughly 23% belongs to the top ten. The sample taken for sequencing was blood. These receptors were collected from a human donor in good health. CDR3s include the opening cysteine and the closing phenylalanine or tryptophan. D genes are given only for firm matches. Only some rows state a clone size, as once, few, many or a class for expanded clones.

J | size | D | V | DNA | CDR3
TRBJ2-7 | NA | NA | TRBV4-1 | TGCGCCAGCAGCCCACACGTAACTCAGGAGTACGAGCAGTACTTC | CASSPHVTQEYEQYF
TRBJ2-5 | NA | TRBD2 | TRBV14 | TGTGCCAGCAGCCGCTTGACTAGCGGACAAGAGACCCAGTACTTC | CASSRLTSGQETQYF
TRBJ1-5 | few | NA | TRBV7-8 | TGTGCCAGCAGTTCAGAAGAGGGGGATTTGGATCAGCCCCAGCATTTT | CASSSEEGDLDQPQHF
TRBJ2-5 | once | TRBD1 | TRBV7-2 | TGTGCCAGCAGCCGGGGACAGAGACGAGAGACCCAGTACTTC | CASSRGQRRETQYF
TRBJ1-1 | many | NA | TRBV5-1 | TGTGCCAGCAGCTTACTGAACACTGAAGCTTTCTTT | CASSLLNTEAFF
TRBJ2-1 | few | TRBD1 | TRBV7-9 | TGTGCCAGCAGCTTCTCGAGACAGGGATCTAAAAATGGGCAGTTCTTC | CASSFSRQGSKNGQFF
TRBJ2-3 | few | NA | TRBV20-1 | TGCAGTGCCCCCGGGAGCGGGTACACAGATACGCAGTATTTT | CSAPGSGYTDTQYF
TRBJ2-1 | NA | TRBD1 | TRBV3-1 | TGTGCCAGCAGCCGCTTGACAGGGGGGTTCTATGAGCAGTTCTTC | CASSRLTGGFYEQFF
TRBJ1-2 | NA | NA | TRBV5-6 | TGTGCCAGCAGCCCGGGCCCCTCTTGGGACTATGGCTACACCTTC | CASSPGPSWDYGYTF
TRBJ1-1 | NA | NA | TRBV29-1 | TGCAGCGTTGAACCCCAAACGGGTCCTGAAGCTTTCTTT | CSVEPQTGPEAFF
TRBJ2-1 | few | TRBD2 | TRBV7-3 | TGTGCCAGCAGCTTAGATGGGACTAGCGGGGGGTTTGAGCAGTTCTTC | CASSLDGTSGGFEQFF
TRBJ1-2 | NA | TRBD1 | TRBV6-4 | TGTGCCAGCAGAACACGAGGACAGGACTATGGCTACACCTTC | CASRTRGQDYGYTF
TRBJ1-5 | NA | NA | TRBV6-2/TRBV6-3 | TGTGCCAGCAGGTACATCAGCAATCAGCCCCAGCATTTT | CASRYISNQPQHF
TRBJ2-1 | NA | NA | TRBV5-6 | TGTGCCAGCAGCTTAAGACATGCCCAAATGTTCTTC | CASSLRHAQMFF
TRBJ2-1 | NA | TRBD1 | TRBV2 | TGTGCCAGCAGTGAAGGGGGACAGGTGTTCAATGAGCAGTTCTTC | CASSEGGQVFNEQFF
TRBJ2-7 | few | NA | TRBV7-9 | TGTGCCAGCAGCTTAACCGGGACACCAATAGACGAGCAGTACTTC | CASSLTGTPIDEQYF
TRBJ1-2 | NA | NA | TRBV28 | TGTGTCAGCCAAATGGTCATGGGCTACACCTTC | CVSQMVMGYTF
TRBJ2-7 | few | TRBD1 | TRBV12-3/TRBV12-4 | TGTGCCAGCAGTTGGGGGGGACAGGGCTACGAGCAGTACTTC | CASSWGGQGYEQYF
TRBJ2-5 | NA | NA | TRBV6-5 | TGTGCCAGCAGTTACTCCCCGAAAAATCAAGAGACCCAGTACTTC | CASSYSPKNQETQYF
TRBJ2-1 | NA | NA | TRBV27 | TGTACCAGCAGTTTACCTAGGGGCAATGAGCAGTTCTTC | CTSSLPRGNEQFF
TRBJ2-5 | NA | NA | TRBV7-3 | TGTGCCAGCAGCTTTTCCTCCAACCCAACGAGACAAGAGACCCAGTACTTC | CASSFSSNPTRQETQYF
TRBJ1-6 | once | NA | TRBV20-1 | TGCAGTGCTATAGTCCGGGACGGCAGAGCGGATTCACCCCTCCACTTT | CSAIVRDGRADSPLHF
TRBJ2-3 | once | TRBD2 | TRBV3-1 | TGTGCCAGCAAAGGAGCGGGGTATAGCACAGATACGCAGTATTTT | CASKGAGYSTDTQYF
TRBJ2-3 | NA | NA | TRBV5-1 | TGCGCCAGCAGCTTGTATCCAGGTAAAGGGGCAGATACGCAGTATTTT | CASSLYPGKGADTQYF
TRBJ2-1 | NA | TRBD1 | TRBV7-2 | TGTGCCAGCAGCTTAGCGGCTAGGGGGCGTGGTGAGCAGTTCTTC | CASSLAARGRGEQFF
TRBJ1-2 | NA | NA | TRBV29-1 | TGCAGCGGGGGGGGATCTGAAGGCTACACCTTC | CSGGGSEGYTF
TRBJ2-1 | NA | TRBD2 | TRBV6-2/TRBV6-3 | TGTGCCAGCAGTTACGGCGGGGGGCAAAGCTACAATGAGCAGTTCTTC | CASSYGGGQSYNEQFF
TRBJ2-1 | few | TRBD2 | TRBV3-1 | TGTGCCAGCAGCCCCAACTCCCCCGGGCTAGCGGGGAGAATTGAGCAGTTCTTC | CASSPNSPGLAGRIEQFF
TRBJ2-3 | NA | TRBD2 | TRBV4-1 | TGCGCCAGCAGCCAAATGACTAGCGGTCACACAGATACGCAGTATTTT | CASSQMTSGHTDTQYF
TRBJ2-1 | NA | TRBD2 | TRBV20-1 | TGCAGTGCACCGTGGATATACGGGGGGGCCAATGAGCAGTTCTTC | CSAPWIYGGANEQFF
TRBJ1-2 | few | NA | TRBV4-3 | TGCGCCAGCAGCCAAGATGGCCAGGGTTGGTATGGCTACACCTTC | CASSQDGQGWYGYTF